This T cell receptor (beta chain) was documented in a study of cytomegalovirus exposure and HLA in healthy donors. The count of this clone is one. Antigen unknown. Study-level points and caveats: Among immune exposure information, only CMV serostatus was available. A missense DCLRE1C variant was associated with V- and J-gene trimming of TCR beta chains in a later analysis, and an independent cohort replicated the association.

The CDR3 runs 15 residues. Germline CDR1 reads KGHSH; CDR2 reads LQKENI. J lost 1 base, V lost 3 bases, and 3 bases had no gene match. The PCR made use of 60 Vbeta and 13 Jbeta primers. The protocol was immunoSEQ multiplex PCR, while the TCRdb copy is restricted to in-frame clones and leaves out a portion. The profile shows around 140,000 clones, around 73% of them singletons. Sequencing was carried out using PBMCs. The receptor was derived from a female donor in good health and CMV-seronegative. The chain recombines TRBV18 with TRBJ1-2, with 9 bases identical to TRBD1. CDR3 sequence (DNA): TGTGCCAGCTCACCCGAGGGACAGGGTAACTATGGCTACACCTTC. Protein product: CASSPEGQGNYGYTF. Complete variable domain (other parts from reference TRBV18 and TRBJ1-2): NAGVMQNPRHLVRRRGQEARLRCSPMKGHSHVYWYRQLPEEGLKFMVYLQKENIIDESGMPKERFSAEFPKEGPSILRIQQVVRGDSAAYFCASSPEGQGNYGYTFGSGTRLTVV.